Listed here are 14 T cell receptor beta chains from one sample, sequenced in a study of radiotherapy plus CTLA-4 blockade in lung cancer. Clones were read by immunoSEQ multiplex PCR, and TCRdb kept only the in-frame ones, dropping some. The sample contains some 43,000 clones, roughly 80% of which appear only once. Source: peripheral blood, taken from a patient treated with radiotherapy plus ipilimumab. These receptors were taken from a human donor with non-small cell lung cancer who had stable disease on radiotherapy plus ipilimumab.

Written as DNA, the CDR3 is TGCAGCGTTCCGGCTAGGGGGAATGAGCAGTTCTTC. Translation: CSVPARGNEQFF. The chain is built from TRBV29-1 and TRBJ2-1; weak D call: TRBD1 (6 bases). CDR3 length equals 12 residues. CDR1 SQVTM and CDR2 ANQGSEA come from the germline V gene. With 5 bases removed from V and 7 bases from J, the gap between germline ends came to 12 bases.

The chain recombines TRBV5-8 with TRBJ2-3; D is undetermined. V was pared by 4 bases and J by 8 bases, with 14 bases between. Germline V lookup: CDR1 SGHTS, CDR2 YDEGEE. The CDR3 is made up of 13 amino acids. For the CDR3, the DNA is TGTGCCAGCAGCCTCCCGGAGAGAGGTACGCAGTATTTT. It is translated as CASSLPERGTQYF.

The CDR3 DNA is TGTGCCAGCAGCTTAACAGGGAGAGGGGGAGATACGCAGTATTTT. This codes for CASSLTGRGGDTQYF. The gene calls are TRBV5-6 and TRBJ2-3; weak D call: TRBD1 (6 bases). Deletions cut 2 bases from V and 5 bases from J, with 15 bases between. The CDR3 runs to 15 residues. Germline CDR1 reads SGHDT; CDR2 reads YYEEEE.

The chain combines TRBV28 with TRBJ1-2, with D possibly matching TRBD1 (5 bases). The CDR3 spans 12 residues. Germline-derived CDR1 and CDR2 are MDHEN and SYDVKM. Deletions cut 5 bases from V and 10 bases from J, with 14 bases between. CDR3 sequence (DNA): TGTGCCAGCAGTCGGATAAGTGGGGCCTACACCTTC. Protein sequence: CASSRISGAYTF.

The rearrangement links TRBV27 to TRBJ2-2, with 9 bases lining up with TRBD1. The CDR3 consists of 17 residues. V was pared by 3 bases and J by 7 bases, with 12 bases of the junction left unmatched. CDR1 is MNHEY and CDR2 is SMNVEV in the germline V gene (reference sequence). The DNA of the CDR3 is TGTGCCAGCAGTTTTGGACAGGGGCCTTTCCCAGGCGGGGAGCTGTTTTTT. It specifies CASSFGQGPFPGGELFF.

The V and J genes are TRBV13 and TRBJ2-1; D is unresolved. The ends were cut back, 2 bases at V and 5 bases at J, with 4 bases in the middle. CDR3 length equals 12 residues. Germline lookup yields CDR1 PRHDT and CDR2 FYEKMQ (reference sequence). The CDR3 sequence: CASSLQDNEQFF. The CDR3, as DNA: TGTGCCAGCAGCTTACAGGACAATGAGCAGTTCTTC.

CDR3 in amino acids: CATHWGQMNNEQFF. CDR3 in DNA: TGTGCCACCCACTGGGGACAGATGAACAATGAGCAGTTCTTC. This sequence joins TRBV6-1 and TRBJ2-1; the match to TRBD1 covers 7 bases. The V gene end was trimmed by 10 bases and the J gene end by 5 bases; junction bases not matched to a gene: 11. Germline assignment: CDR1 MNHNS and CDR2 SASEGT. This CDR3 is 14 amino acids long.

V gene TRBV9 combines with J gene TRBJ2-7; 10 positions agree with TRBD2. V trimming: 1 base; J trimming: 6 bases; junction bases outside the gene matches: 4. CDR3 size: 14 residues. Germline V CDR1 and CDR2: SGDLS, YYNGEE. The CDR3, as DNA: TGTGCCAGCAGCGTAAGCGGGAGGGGTGGCGAGCAGTACTTC. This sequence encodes CASSVSGRGGEQYF.

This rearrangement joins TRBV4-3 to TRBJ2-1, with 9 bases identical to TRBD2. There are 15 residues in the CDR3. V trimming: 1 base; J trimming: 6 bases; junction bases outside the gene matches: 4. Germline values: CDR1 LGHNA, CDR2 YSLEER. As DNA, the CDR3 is TGCGCCAGCAGCCAAGGGTCTAGCGGGGCCAATGAGCAGTTCTTC. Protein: CASSQGSSGANEQFF.

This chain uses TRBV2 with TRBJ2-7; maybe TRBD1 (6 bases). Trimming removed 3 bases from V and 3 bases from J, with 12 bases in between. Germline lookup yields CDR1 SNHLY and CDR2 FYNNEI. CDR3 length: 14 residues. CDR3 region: CASSDGGGYYEQYF. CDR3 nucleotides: TGTGCCAGCAGTGATGGGGGCGGTTACTACGAGCAGTACTTC.

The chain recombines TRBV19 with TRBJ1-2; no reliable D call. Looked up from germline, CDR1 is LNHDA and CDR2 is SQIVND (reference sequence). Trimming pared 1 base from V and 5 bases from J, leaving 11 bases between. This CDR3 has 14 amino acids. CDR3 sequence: CASSIGRLLYGYTF. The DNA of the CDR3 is TGTGCCAGTAGTATAGGGCGGCTGTTATATGGCTACACCTTC. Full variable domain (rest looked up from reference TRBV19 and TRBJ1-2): DGGITQSPKYLFRKEGQNVTLSCEQNLNHDAMYWYRQDPGQGLRLIYYSQIVNDFQKGDIAEGYSVSREKKESFPLTVTSAQKNPTAFYLCASSIGRLLYGYTFGSGTRLTVV.

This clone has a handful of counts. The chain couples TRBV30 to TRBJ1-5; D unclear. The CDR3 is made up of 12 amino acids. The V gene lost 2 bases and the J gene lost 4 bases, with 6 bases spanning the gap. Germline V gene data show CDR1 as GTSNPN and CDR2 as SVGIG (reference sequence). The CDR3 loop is CAWSRVNQPQHF. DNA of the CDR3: TGTGCCTGGAGTAGAGTAAATCAGCCCCAGCATTTT.

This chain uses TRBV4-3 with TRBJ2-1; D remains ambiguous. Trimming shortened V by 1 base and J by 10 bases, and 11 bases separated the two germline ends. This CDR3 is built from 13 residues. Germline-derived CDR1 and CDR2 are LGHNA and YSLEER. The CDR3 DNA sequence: TGCGCCAGCAGCCAAGGGGTTAGCTTGGAGCAGTTCTTC. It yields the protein CASSQGVSLEQFF.

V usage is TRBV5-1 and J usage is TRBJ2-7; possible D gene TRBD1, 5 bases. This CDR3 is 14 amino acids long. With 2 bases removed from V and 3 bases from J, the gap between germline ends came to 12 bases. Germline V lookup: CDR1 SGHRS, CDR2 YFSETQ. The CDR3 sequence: CASSLGEEVYEQYF. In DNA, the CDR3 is TGCGCCAGCAGCTTAGGGGAAGAAGTCTACGAGCAGTACTTC.